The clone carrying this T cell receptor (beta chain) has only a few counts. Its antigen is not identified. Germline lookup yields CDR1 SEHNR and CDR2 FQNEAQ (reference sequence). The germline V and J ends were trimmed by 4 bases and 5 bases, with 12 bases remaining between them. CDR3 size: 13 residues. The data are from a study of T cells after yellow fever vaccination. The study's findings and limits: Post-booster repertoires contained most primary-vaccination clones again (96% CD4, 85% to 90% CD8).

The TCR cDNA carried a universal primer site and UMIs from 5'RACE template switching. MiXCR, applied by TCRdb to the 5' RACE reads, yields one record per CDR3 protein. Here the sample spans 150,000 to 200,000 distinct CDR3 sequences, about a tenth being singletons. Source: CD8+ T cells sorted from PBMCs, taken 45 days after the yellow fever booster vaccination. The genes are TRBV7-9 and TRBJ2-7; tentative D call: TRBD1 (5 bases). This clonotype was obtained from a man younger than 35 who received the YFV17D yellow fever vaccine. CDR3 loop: CASSSQIRDEQYF. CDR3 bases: TGTGCCAGCAGCTCTCAGATCAGGGACGAGCAGTACTTC.